Presented here are 14 T cell receptor beta chains from one specimen sequenced in a study of post-analysis software for immune sequencing data. General observations from the study: Roughly five TRBV segments were significantly more frequent in patients than in controls. TRBV5-6, TRBV5-1 and TRBV20-1 were among these segments.

Which antigens these TCRs recognize remains unknown. Libraries were made from TCR beta cDNA, and they carried unique molecular identifiers. One entry per CDR3 protein results from TCRdb running MiXCR on the PCR reads. The repertoire has about 540,000 distinct CDR3 sequences, under 40% of them found once; the top ten carry approximately 6%. Material: blood. The receptors were gathered from a girl aged 2-17 years with multiple sclerosis.

V usage is TRBV20-1 and J usage is TRBJ2-5, with D hard to call. Germline assignment: CDR1 DFQATT and CDR2 SNEGSKA (reference sequence). The CDR3 contains 14 residues. The V and J ends lost 6 bases and 3 bases respectively, with 17 bases between them. The CDR3 protein is CSAVVGLDKETQYF. For the CDR3, the DNA is TGCAGTGCCGTTGTTGGGCTAGATAAAGAGACCCAGTACTTC.

As regards this clonotype: Given a much more abundant clone one base away, this may be a read error. V usage is TRBV6-5 and J usage is TRBJ2-1; no definite D call. Germline assignment: CDR1 MNHEY and CDR2 SVGAGI. The CDR3 is 11 amino acids. CDR3 bases: TGTACCAGCTCCAGGAACAATGAGCAGTTCTTC. Its translation: CTSSRNNEQFF.

V and J are TRBV7-9 and TRBJ1-1; 8 bases fit TRBD1. Trimming took 2 bases from V and 4 from J; bases not matched to a gene: 6. The CDR3 extends over 15 amino acids. CDR1 and CDR2 (germline): SEHNR, FQNEAQ (reference sequence). For the CDR3, the DNA is TGTGCCAGCAGCTTACCGACAGGGGTGGGCACTGAAGCTTTCTTT. This codes for CASSLPTGVGTEAFF.

This chain uses TRBV20-1 with TRBJ2-5; 12 bases are shared with TRBD1. Judging by the DNA end, TRBJ2-7 fits better; the J call may be wrong. Looked up from germline, CDR1 is DFQATT and CDR2 is SNEGSKA (reference sequence). The CDR3 length is 15 residues. Here the CDR3 reads CSARDPGQGAYEQYF. Here the CDR3 DNA reads TGCAGTGCTAGAGATCCGGGACAGGGGGCTTACGAGCAGTACTTC.

The table lists this clonotype with many counts. It may be a read error: a sequence one base away is much more abundant. The chain carries TRBV9 and TRBJ2-5, with 10 bases identical to TRBD2. This CDR3 spans 16 amino acids. Germline values: CDR1 SGDLS, CDR2 YYNGEE. Losses at the gene ends were 0 bases for V and 7 bases for J; bases not matched to a gene: 9. This CDR3 is CASSVESSGGRGTQYF. The DNA of the CDR3 is TGTGCCAGCAGCGTAGAGTCTAGCGGGGGTCGGGGGACCCAGTACTTC. The full variable domain, rest sourced from reference TRBV9 and TRBJ2-5, is DSGVTQTPKHLITATGQRVTLRCSPRSGDLSVYWYQQSLDQGLQFLIQYYNGEERAKGNILERFSAQQFPDLHSELNLSSLELGDSALYFCASSVESSGGRGTQYFGPGTRLLVL.

The chain has TRBV25-1 and TRBJ2-4; 7 bases match TRBD2. J lost 13 bases, V lost 3 bases, and 15 bases had no gene match. This CDR3 contains 15 residues. Germline CDR1 reads MGHDK; CDR2 reads SYGVNS. The CDR3 reads CASSDPAGESYGQYF. CDR3 nucleotide sequence: TGTGCCAGCAGTGATCCGGCGGGGGAATCTTACGGGCAGTACTTC.

The chain joins TRBV20-1 to TRBJ2-3; D is perhaps TRBD2 (5 bases). The CDR3 is 12 amino acids. The germline gives CDR1 DFQATT, CDR2 SNEGSKA (reference sequence). V lost 7 bases to trimming and J lost 2 bases, with 10 bases between them. The CDR3 here is CSVVAFTDTQYF. In DNA, the CDR3 is TGCAGTGTTGTAGCGTTCACAGATACGCAGTATTTT.

This chain joins TRBV3-1 and TRBJ2-1; D could derive from TRBD1 or TRBD2 (5 bases each). Germline V gene lookup returns CDR1 LGHDT and CDR2 YNNKEL (reference sequence). The CDR3 runs to 14 residues. Trimming removed 4 bases from V and 3 bases from J, with 10 bases in between. The chain's CDR3 is CASSPPGLYNEQFF. The CDR3 nucleotides read TGTGCCAGCAGCCCTCCGGGGCTCTACAATGAGCAGTTCTTC.

This clonotype came up a few times. The CDR3 DNA reads as TGCGCCAGCAGCCTCAGGCGGGCTAGTCCAGAGACCCAGTACTTC. It yields the protein CASSLRRASPETQYF. The chain joins TRBV4-1 to TRBJ2-5, with a tentative D call TRBD2 (5 bases). The CDR3 totals 15 residues. V lost 4 bases and J 4 bases, leaving 16 bases between the germline ends. The V gene's germline CDR1 is MGHRA and CDR2 YSYEKL.

The chain uses TRBV7-2 and TRBJ1-2; possibly TRBD1 for D (6 bases). Germline lookup yields CDR1 SGHTA and CDR2 FQGNSA. The CDR3 sequence is 16 residues long. The ends were cut back, 6 bases at V and 0 bases at J, with 17 bases in the middle. The CDR3 is CASRRGGTRTNYGYTF. Here the CDR3 DNA reads TGTGCCAGCAGGAGGGGGGGAACACGTACTAACTATGGCTACACCTTC.

This chain connects TRBV25-1 to TRBJ1-4; D perhaps matches TRBD1 (5 bases). The CDR3 sequence is 15 residues long. V lost 1 base, J lost 5 bases, and 11 bases lay in between. Germline values: CDR1 MGHDK, CDR2 SYGVNS. CDR3 nucleotide sequence: TGTGCCAGCAGTGAATTGGGAGAGGGGAATGAAAAACTGTTTTTT. This encodes CASSELGEGNEKLFF.

This clonotype showed up just a few times. Written as DNA, the CDR3 is TGTGCCAGCAGCCCACAGGGGAAAGCCACAGATACGCAGTATTTT. Amino acid sequence: CASSPQGKATDTQYF. The V gene is TRBV27, the J gene TRBJ2-3; TRBD1 agrees at 7 bases. Germline V gene lookup returns CDR1 MNHEY and CDR2 SMNVEV (reference sequence). The J segment lost 2 bases and the V segment lost 6 bases, leaving 8 bases of the junction unmatched. This CDR3 contains 15 residues.

At least ten counts were recorded for this clonotype. The chain combines TRBV29-1 with TRBJ2-6; D is uncertain. The V and J ends lost 2 bases and 3 bases respectively, with 2 bases between them. The CDR3 loop spans 12 amino acids. In germline, CDR1 is SQVTM, CDR2 ANQGSEA. This chain's CDR3 is CSVESGANVLTF. For the CDR3, the DNA is TGCAGCGTTGAAAGTGGGGCCAACGTCCTGACTTTC.

The rearrangement joins TRBV19 to TRBJ2-1; D is possibly TRBD1 (6 bases). Germline lookup yields CDR1 LNHDA and CDR2 SQIVND (reference sequence). The V and J ends lost 4 bases and 8 bases respectively, with 21 bases between them. CDR3 length equals 16 residues. The DNA for the CDR3 is TGTGCCAGTAGTACCCAACAGGGTTTGCTGGTGGATGAGCAGTTCTTC. Residues: CASSTQQGLLVDEQFF. Full variable domain (remainder filled in from reference TRBV19 and TRBJ2-1): DGGITQSPKYLFRKEGQNVTLSCEQNLNHDAMYWYRQDPGQGLRLIYYSQIVNDFQKGDIAEGYSVSREKKESFPLTVTSAQKNPTAFYLCASSTQQGLLVDEQFFGPGTRLTVL.